This TCR beta chain was sequenced for a study of T-cell reconstitution after alpha-beta-depleted transplantation in children. Study-wide results and limits: Alpha-beta T cells present about two months after transplant were reported to originate from several hundred expanded graft clones. Surviving recipient T cells and thymic progenitors accounted for the high day-60 TCRbeta diversity observed in some patients. The main origin of T-cell counts and diversity one year after transplant was newly produced T cells.

It was with unique molecular identifiers that the TCRbeta library was prepared. Each CDR3 protein is one row after TCRdb ran MiXCR on the PCR reads. The sample includes some 200,000 distinct CDR3 sequences, roughly 6.3% seen only once; the top ten take under 5%. At least ten counts were recorded for this clonotype. Its specificity is unknown. Germline CDR1 is SEHNR and CDR2 is FQNEAQ (reference sequence). There are 15 residues in the CDR3. The V end was cut by 5 bases, the J end by 4 bases, with 16 bases between. The specimen was PBMCs, collected before TCRalphabeta/CD19-depleted stem cell transplant. The J gene is TRBJ2-3, the V gene TRBV7-9, with a possible D match to TRBD2 (5 bases). The TCR was taken from a girl under three years old with combined immunodeficiency, due to receive a stem cell transplant. CDR3 protein: CASSDTTSSSDTQYF. The CDR3 DNA is TGTGCCAGCAGCGACACCACTAGTTCCTCAGATACGCAGTATTTT.